This entry concerns a single TCR beta chain. The germline gives CDR1 SGHDN, CDR2 FVKESK. With 2 bases removed from V and 6 bases from J, the gap between germline ends came to 7 bases. This CDR3 is 13 amino acids long. The entry originates in a study of blood T cell repertoires in COVID-19. Profiled with immunoSEQ multiplex PCR; TCRdb holds only in-frame clones, not every one. The sample shows 400,000 to 550,000 clones, approximately 90% of them seen only once. The chain combines TRBV14 with TRBJ2-2, with D tentatively TRBD1 (6 bases). This sequence was found in a woman younger than 45 with acute or convalescent COVID-19. The sequenced sample was peripheral blood. The CDR3 region has the DNA TGTGCCAGCAGCCAACAGGGGCCCGGGGAGCTGTTTTTT. It specifies CASSQQGPGELFF. The variable domain in full, with the rest retrieved from reference TRBV14 and TRBJ2-2, is EAGVTQFPSHSVIEKGQTVTLRCDPISGHDNLYWYRRVMGKEIKFLLHFVKESKQDESGMPNNRFLAERTGGTYSTLKVQPAELEDSGVYFCASSQQGPGELFFGEGSRLTVL.